One sample yielded the 5 T cell receptor beta chains listed below, sequenced in a study of OX40 agonist ivuxolimab in advanced cancers. Generated by immunoSEQ multiplex PCR, the TCRdb table keeps only in-frame clones and is missing some. The sample holds tens of thousands of clones, 80% to 90% seen once. Sequences were derived from CD4+ or CD8+ T cells sorted from blood, sampled in a trial of the OX40 agonist ivuxolimab. The receptors originated from an adult with an advanced solid tumor such as melanoma, head and neck, liver or kidney cancer.

The V and J genes are TRBV19 and TRBJ2-1; 9 bases fit TRBD2. The V and J ends lost 10 bases and 9 bases, in that order; junction bases with no gene match: 7. The CDR3 covers 12 residues. Germline-derived CDR1 and CDR2 are LNHDA and SQIVND (reference sequence). This chain's CDR3 is CATLSGSGEQFF. The CDR3 DNA sequence: TGTGCCACCCTTAGCGGGAGCGGTGAGCAGTTCTTC. The entire variable domain, with the rest obtained from reference TRBV19 and TRBJ2-1, is as follows: DGGITQSPKYLFRKEGQNVTLSCEQNLNHDAMYWYRQDPGQGLRLIYYSQIVNDFQKGDIAEGYSVSREKKESFPLTVTSAQKNPTAFYLCATLSGSGEQFFGPGTRLTVL.

This clone has more than one count but fewer than ten. The chain has TRBV2 and TRBJ2-7; TRBD2 matches 11 bases. Trimming at V came to 4 bases and at J to 4 bases, leaving 18 bases not matched to a gene. The CDR3 extends over 19 amino acids. The germline gives CDR1 SNHLY, CDR2 FYNNEI. The CDR3 bases are TGTGCCAGCAGTGGGTCCACCGGGACTAGCGGACTAAATTCGTACGAGCAGTACTTC. Amino acid sequence: CASSGSTGTSGLNSYEQYF.

The rearrangement joins TRBV4-1 to TRBJ2-1; 8 nucleotides match TRBD2. The germline gives CDR1 MGHRA, CDR2 YSYEKL. CDR3 length: 16 residues. V gave up 3 bases and J gave up 4 bases; unmatched junction bases: 8. The CDR3 here is CASSHRERETYNEQFF. The CDR3 DNA follows: TGCGCCAGCAGCCACCGAGAGCGGGAGACTTACAATGAGCAGTTCTTC.

The J gene is TRBJ2-3, the V gene TRBV27; 13 nucleotides line up with TRBD2. With 5 bases clipped from V and 3 bases from J, the junction kept 17 bases outside the gene matches. Germline V gene lookup returns CDR1 MNHEY and CDR2 SMNVEV (reference sequence). This CDR3 spans 20 amino acids. In DNA, the CDR3 is TGTGCCAGCAGTACCTCACGGCCGGGACTAGCGGGAAACCGAACAGATACGCAGTATTTT. Its protein product is CASSTSRPGLAGNRTDTQYF.

The chain links TRBV6-5 to TRBJ1-2, with 8 bases matching TRBD1. This CDR3 contains 14 residues. V lost 4 bases and J lost 4; bases outside the gene matches: 5. The germline gives CDR1 MNHEY, CDR2 SVGAGI. CDR3 nucleotides: TGTGCCAGCAGTTTTGGACAGGGAGGCTATGGCTACACCTTC. It specifies CASSFGQGGYGYTF.